These 9 T cell receptor beta chains originate from one sample sequenced in a study of T cell repertoires in cytomegalovirus infection. TCRdb independently ran MiXCR on the reads; one entry per CDR3 protein. The sample consists of about 200,000 distinct CDR3 sequences, more than 9% of them appearing once. The specimen sequenced was PBMCs. The receptors shown here come from a human donor in good health (CMV status not recorded). Some clones in this sample may be carry-over from other donors' samples.

This clonotype was observed a handful of times. The V and J genes are TRBV29-1 and TRBJ2-5; a weak D match, TRBD1 (5 bases). Germline V lookup: CDR1 SQVTM, CDR2 ANQGSEA. V gave up 3 bases and J gave up 5 bases, with 13 bases separating them. This CDR3 is built from 13 residues. Here the CDR3 DNA reads TGCAGCGTTGAGGCCAGGGTGGCTGAGACCCAGTACTTC. Translating it yields CSVEARVAETQYF. Full variable domain (outside the CDR3, taken from reference TRBV29-1 and TRBJ2-5): SAVISQKPSRDICQRGTSLTIQCQVDSQVTMMFWYRQQPGQSLTLIATANQGSEATYESGFVIDKFPISRPNLTFSTLTVSNMSPEDSSIYLCSVEARVAETQYFGPGTRLLVL.

This clonotype has a handful of counts. J is TRBJ1-1 and V is TRBV19; 7 bases align to TRBD1. The germline V gene has CDR1 LNHDA and CDR2 SQIVND (reference sequence). The V gene end was trimmed by 4 bases and the J gene end by 1 base; junction bases not matched to a gene: 3. The CDR3 has 14 amino acids. The CDR3 DNA reads as TGTGCCAGTAGTAAGACAGGGAAGAACACTGAAGCTTTCTTT. Amino acids: CASSKTGKNTEAFF.

This clonotype came up many times. V usage is TRBV7-2 and J usage is TRBJ2-4; 12 bases fit TRBD2. Looked up from germline, CDR1 is SGHTA and CDR2 is FQGNSA. The CDR3 is 22 residues long. V lost 1 base, J lost 1 base, and 17 bases stayed unmatched. CDR3: CASSLGGVTSGSRSSAKNIQYF. Written as DNA, the CDR3 is TGTGCCAGCAGCTTAGGGGGGGTGACTAGCGGGAGTCGGTCGTCGGCCAAAAACATTCAGTACTTC.

This clonotype turned up a few times. The J gene is TRBJ2-7, the V gene TRBV7-9, with a weak D call TRBD1 (6 bases). CDR3 length: 15 residues. Trimming took off 4 bases at V and 0 bases at J, with 13 bases between the two ends. Germline V CDR1 and CDR2: SEHNR, FQNEAQ (reference sequence). Written as DNA, the CDR3 is TGTGCCAGCAGCTCAGGACAGTCCAACTCCTACGAGCAGTACTTC. Its protein is CASSSGQSNSYEQYF.

This clonotype was counted many times. The CDR3 region has the DNA TGTGCCAGCACCACCGGGGGGGGAACGAGCTCCTACGAGCAGTACTTC. It yields the protein CASTTGGGTSSYEQYF. V is TRBV28 and J is TRBJ2-7; 8 bases map to TRBD2. Germline V gene sequence: CDR1 MDHEN, CDR2 SYDVKM. The CDR3 length is 16 residues. V gave up 7 bases and J gave up 0 bases; unmatched junction bases: 11.

V usage is TRBV30 and J usage is TRBJ2-3; 9 bases align to TRBD1. Germline V CDR1 and CDR2: GTSNPN, SVGIG (reference sequence). With V trimmed by 0 bases and J by 1 base, 2 bases remained unmatched. This CDR3 region has 15 residues. The CDR3 coding sequence is TGTGCCTGGAGTGTACGGACAGGGGGCACAGATACGCAGTATTTT. It codes for CAWSVRTGGTDTQYF.

The sample holds many counts of this clonotype. This chain connects TRBV12-3 or TRBV12-4 to TRBJ2-5, with D uncertain. The CDR3 sequence is 14 residues long. V shed 3 bases and J shed 5 bases, with 13 bases lying between them. The CDR3 DNA sequence: TGTGCCAGCAGTTTTTTTTTGTTCGGCGAGACCCAGTACTTC. The encoded protein is CASSFFLFGETQYF.

At least ten counts were recorded for this clonotype. The chain couples TRBV7-2 to TRBJ2-1, with 12 nucleotides matching TRBD2. The CDR3 sequence is 15 residues long. CDR1 and CDR2 from the germline V gene are SGHTA and FQGNSA. Trimming cost V 0 bases and J 6 bases; bases outside gene matches: 0. DNA for the CDR3: TGTGCCAGCAGCTTAGCGGGACTAGCGGGCAATGAGCAGTTCTTC. Its protein is CASSLAGLAGNEQFF.

In its sample, this clonotype ranks as medium-sized (0.01 to 0.1%). The rearrangement joins TRBV7-2 to TRBJ2-1; 7 nucleotides line up with TRBD2. The CDR3 length is 15 residues. Trimming cost V 1 base and J 7 bases; bases outside gene matches: 7. Germline-derived CDR1 and CDR2 are SGHTA and FQGNSA. The CDR3 sequence is CASSLVQGAGNEQFF. CDR3 DNA sequence: TGTGCCAGCAGCTTAGTCCAGGGAGCGGGGAATGAGCAGTTCTTC. Looking up the rest from reference TRBV7-2 and TRBJ2-1 gives the full variable domain: GAGVSQSPSNKVTEKGKDVELRCDPISGHTALYWYRQSLGQGLEFLIYFQGNSAPDKSGLPSDRFSAERTGGSVSTLTIQRTQQEDSAVYLCASSLVQGAGNEQFFGPGTRLTVL.